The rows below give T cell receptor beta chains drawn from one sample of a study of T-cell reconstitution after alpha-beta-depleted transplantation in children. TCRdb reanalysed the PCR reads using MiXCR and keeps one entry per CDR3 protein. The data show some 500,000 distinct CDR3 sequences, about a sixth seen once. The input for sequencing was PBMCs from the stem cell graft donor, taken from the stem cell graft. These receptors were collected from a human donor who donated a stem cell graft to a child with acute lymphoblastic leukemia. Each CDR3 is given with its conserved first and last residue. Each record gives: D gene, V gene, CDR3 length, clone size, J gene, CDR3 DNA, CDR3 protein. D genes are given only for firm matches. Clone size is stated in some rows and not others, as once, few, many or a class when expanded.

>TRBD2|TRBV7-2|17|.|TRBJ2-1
TGTGCCAGCAGCTTCCGGACTAGCGGGAGGGCCATGGTTGAGCAGTTCTTC
CASSFRTSGRAMVEQFF
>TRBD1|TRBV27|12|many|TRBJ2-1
TGTGCCAGCAGTTCCCTACAGGGGCGGCAGTTCTTC
CASSSLQGRQFF
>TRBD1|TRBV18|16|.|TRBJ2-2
TGTGCCAGCGCACCGAAGGACAGGGTGAACACCGGGGAGCTGTTTTTT
CASAPKDRVNTGELFF
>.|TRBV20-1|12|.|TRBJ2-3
TGCAGTGCTAGTCCGGGGTCAGATACGCAGTATTTT
CSASPGSDTQYF
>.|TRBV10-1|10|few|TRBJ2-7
TGCGCCAGCAGCCAGGACCCCAGGCGGTTC
CASSQDPRRF
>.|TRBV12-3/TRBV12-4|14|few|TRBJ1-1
TGTGCCAGCAGTTTAGTGCCGGGTTACACTGAAGCTTTCTTT
CASSLVPGYTEAFF
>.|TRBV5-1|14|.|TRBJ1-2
TGCGCCAGCAGCCTCGCGATGGGGGCTGGCGGCTACACCTTC
CASSLAMGAGGYTF
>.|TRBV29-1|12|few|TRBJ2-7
TGCAGCGTGGGACACGGGACCTACGAGCAGTACTTC
CSVGHGTYEQYF
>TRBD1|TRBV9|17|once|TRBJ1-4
TGTGCCAGCAGCGACCCTTATGGACAGGGGCGAGGTGAAAAACTGTTTTTT
CASSDPYGQGRGEKLFF
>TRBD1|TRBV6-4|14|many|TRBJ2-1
TGTGCCAGCAGTGCGACAGGGTCGGTCAATGAGCAGTTCTTC
CASSATGSVNEQFF
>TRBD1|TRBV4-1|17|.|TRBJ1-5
TGCGCCAGCAGCCAACCCGCATACAGGGGGATTACGGAGCCCCAGCATTTT
CASSQPAYRGITEPQHF
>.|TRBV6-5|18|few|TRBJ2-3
TGTGCCAGCAGTTCCGAATCGCCTCTGCGGGTGGGTTTGAATACGCAGTATTTT
CASSSESPLRVGLNTQYF
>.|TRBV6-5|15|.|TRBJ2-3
TGTGCCAGCAGTTACGACAGCCTCGGGACAGATACGCAGTATTTT
CASSYDSLGTDTQYF
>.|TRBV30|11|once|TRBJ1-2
TGTGCCTGGAGTGTGGGGGACCGCTGCACCTTC
CAWSVGDRCTF
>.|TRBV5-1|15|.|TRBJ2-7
TGCGCCAGCAGCCTCGCTCCGATGGCGGACTACGAGCAGTACTTC
CASSLAPMADYEQYF
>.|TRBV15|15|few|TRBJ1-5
TGTGCCACCAGCAGAGAGGGGGTTGGAAATCAGCCCCAGCATTTT
CATSREGVGNQPQHF
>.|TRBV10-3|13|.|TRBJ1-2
TGTGCCATCATGACAGATTCCCCTTATGGCTACACCTTC
CAIMTDSPYGYTF
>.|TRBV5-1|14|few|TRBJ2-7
TGCGCCAGCAGCGCGGAGGGAAGGGGGTACGAGCAGTACTTC
CASSAEGRGYEQYF
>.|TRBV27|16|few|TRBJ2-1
TGTGCCAGCAGTTTATCGGTCGCGAGCTCCTACAATGAGCAGTTCTTC
CASSLSVASSYNEQFF
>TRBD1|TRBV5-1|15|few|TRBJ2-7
TGCGCCAGCAGCTTGGAGGGGCCAGGGGGTGGCGAGCAGTACTTC
CASSLEGPGGGEQYF
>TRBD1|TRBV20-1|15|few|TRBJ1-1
TGCAGTGCCATACGACAGGGGGATTCGTACACTGAAGCTTTCTTT
CSAIRQGDSYTEAFF
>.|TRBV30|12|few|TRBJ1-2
TGTGCCTGGAGTCCGGACAGTGGAGGCTACACCTTC
CAWSPDSGGYTF
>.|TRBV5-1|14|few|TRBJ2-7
TGCGCCAGCAGCCCTGGACAGACTCTAAGGGGGCAGTACTTC
CASSPGQTLRGQYF
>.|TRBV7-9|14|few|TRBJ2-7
TGTGCCAGCAGGTTTTCCGGGGCTACCTACGAGCAGTACTTC
CASRFSGATYEQYF
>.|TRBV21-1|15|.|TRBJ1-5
TGTGCCAGCACCTTAACAGGGTATGGCAATCAGCCCCAGCATTTT
CASTLTGYGNQPQHF
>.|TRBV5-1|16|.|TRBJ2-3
TGCGCCAGCAGCCCTGGGCGGGCAGGGGCGACAGATACGCAGTATTTT
CASSPGRAGATDTQYF
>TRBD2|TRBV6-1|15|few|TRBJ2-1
TGTGCCAGCGGGAAGGGTAGCGGGGCTTACAATGAGCAGTTCTTC
CASGKGSGAYNEQFF
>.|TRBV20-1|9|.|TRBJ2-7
TGCAGTGCTGAGGTGGAGCAGTACTTC
CSAEVEQYF
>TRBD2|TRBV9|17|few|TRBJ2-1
TGTGCCAGCAGCCCGCAGGTTGGACTAGTAAGTGCGAATGAGCAGTTCTTC
CASSPQVGLVSANEQFF
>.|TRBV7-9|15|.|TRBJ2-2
TGTGCCAGCAGCTTACGACGGGGAGCGACCGGGGAGCTGTTTTTT
CASSLRRGATGELFF
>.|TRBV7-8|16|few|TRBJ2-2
TGTGCCAGCAGCTTAGCCGTGGGATCGAACACCGGGGAGCTGTTTTTT
CASSLAVGSNTGELFF
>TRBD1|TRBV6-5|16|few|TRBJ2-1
TGTGCCAGCAGTTACAGGCAGGGGGCCTCCTACAATGAGCAGTTCTTC
CASSYRQGASYNEQFF
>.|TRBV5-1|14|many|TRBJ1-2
TGCGCCAGCAGCCCGGACAGCGTGTACTATGGCTACACCTTC
CASSPDSVYYGYTF
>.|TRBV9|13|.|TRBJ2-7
TGTGCCAGCAGCGAGGTATCCAGAGGCGAGCAGTACTTC
CASSEVSRGEQYF
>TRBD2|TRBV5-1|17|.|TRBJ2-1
TGCGCCAGCAGCTACACTCGGACTAGCGGCTCCTACAATGAGCAGTTCTTC
CASSYTRTSGSYNEQFF